Each of the 2 T cell receptor beta chains below was sequenced from the same sample in a study of PD-L1 blockade in urothelial cancer. Sequenced by immunoSEQ multiplex PCR; TCRdb stores in-frame clones only, minus some. The sample yields over 75,000 clones, over 65% seen once. As to time point: pretreatment peripheral blood. Sequencing was performed on PBMCs, taken around atezolizumab (anti-PD-L1) treatment. These receptor sequences come from a man in his sixties with urothelial cancer.

The chain uses TRBV30 and TRBJ1-4; D may be TRBD1 (6 bases). V lost 2 bases to trimming and J lost 5 bases, with 15 bases between them. Germline CDR1 GTSNPN, CDR2 SVGIG (reference sequence). The CDR3 is 15 residues long. Here the CDR3 DNA reads TGTGCCTGGAGTCAAACACAGGGACTAAATGAAAAACTGTTTTTT. The encoded protein is CAWSQTQGLNEKLFF.

This sequence joins TRBV5-1 and TRBJ2-1, with 9 bases matching TRBD1. There are 16 residues in the CDR3. The ends lost 4 bases at V and 1 base at J; junction bases unmatched: 6. Germline lookup yields CDR1 SGHRS and CDR2 YFSETQ. The CDR3 spells CASSGLGQGSYNEQFF. The CDR3 DNA follows: TGCGCCAGCAGCGGCCTGGGACAGGGATCCTACAATGAGCAGTTCTTC.